This TCR beta chain was documented in a study of blood T cell repertoires in COVID-19. Original analysis: Estimation of nucleated cell counts relied on the amplification of reference gene primers. Clones were sequenced by immunoSEQ multiplex PCR, and TCRdb holds only the in-frame ones, with some missing. D and trimming come from the DNA, and the V and J calls and clone size come from that table. The sample includes some 200,000 clones, around nine tenths of them seen just once. Germline assignment: CDR1 LGHDT and CDR2 YNNKEL (reference sequence). With 1 base removed from V and 1 base from J, the gap between germline ends came to 7 bases. This CDR3 contains 14 residues. Those enrolled in Seattle joined during active infection and were followed longitudinally afterward.

Sequenced sample: peripheral blood. This chain uses TRBV3-1 (or the pseudogene TRBV3-2) with TRBJ2-5; D might be TRBD2 (6 bases). This receptor was identified in a woman in her 70s with COVID-19, enrolled during active disease. Here the CDR3 DNA reads TGTGCCAGCAGCCAAGGTAGCGGCCAAGAGACCCAGTACTTC. Its translation: CASSQGSGQETQYF.